This TCR beta chain was recovered during a study of regulatory T cells in long-lasting Graves disease. Overall study findings and caveats: Favored gene segments in persistent disease were TRBV28, TRBJ1-2 and TRBJ2-5. Persistent Graves' patients showed less TCR diversity than newly diagnosed ones.

In regard to this clonotype: Antigen specificity is unknown.

Noted time point: persistent/refractory GD, antithyroid drugs over 5 years with positive TRAb. Preparation of the TCR library used RNA extracted from PBMCs. American Thyroid Association guidelines were used to diagnose Graves' disease. In building TCR beta libraries, iRepertoire HTBI primers were used together with Arm-PCR of CDR3 regions. MiXCR, applied by TCRdb to the multiplex PCR reads, yields one record per CDR3 protein. The sample carries over 350,000 distinct CDR3 sequences, around 20% recorded once. This CDR3 spans 11 amino acids. The V end lost 2 bases, the J end lost 10 bases, and 8 bases lay between the germline ends. From germline, CDR1 is MGHDK and CDR2 SYGVNS.

The V and J genes are TRBV25-1 and TRBJ1-1; no firm D call. The sequencing here drew on peripheral blood mononuclear cells (PBMCs), taken when the disease was refractory, from a patient treated with antithyroid drugs. This TCR was recovered from a female donor with Graves disease. The CDR3 spells CASSEGLRAFF. As DNA, the CDR3 is TGTGCCAGCAGTGAAGGACTTAGAGCTTTCTTT. The full variable domain, rest sourced from reference TRBV25-1 and TRBJ1-1, is EADIYQTPRYLVIGTGKKITLECSQTMGHDKMYWYQQDPGMELHLIHYSYGVNSTEKGDLSSESTVSRIRTEHFPLTLESARPSHTSQYLCASSEGLRAFFGQGTRLTVV.